This passage covers 30 T cell receptor beta chains from one sample sequenced in a study of T-cell reconstitution after alpha-beta-depleted transplantation in children. A TCRbeta library incorporating unique molecular identifiers was prepared. MiXCR, applied by TCRdb to the PCR reads, yields one record per CDR3 protein. The profile covers 90,000 to 130,000 distinct CDR3 sequences, with almost 6.5% appearing a single time and roughly 25% taken by the ten largest. Sequenced here: PBMCs, mostly from graft donor cells, sampled 360 days after TCRalphabeta/CD19-depleted stem cell transplant. The receptors were gathered from a male patient under 10 years old who had a stem cell transplant for acute lymphoblastic leukemia, so the T cells may come from the graft donor.

In its sample, this clonotype was seen many times. The chain has TRBV12-3 or TRBV12-4 and TRBJ2-3; 7 nucleotides match TRBD2. V gave up 5 bases and J gave up 1 base; unmatched junction bases: 0. The CDR3 is 13 residues long. The CDR3 sequence: CASSAGGTDTQYF. The CDR3 coding sequence is TGTGCCAGCAGTGCGGGGGGCACAGATACGCAGTATTTT.

The genes are TRBV7-9 and TRBJ2-7; unclear D gene. V lost 6 bases to trimming and J lost 6 bases, with 9 bases between them. CDR3 size: 11 residues. Germline loops: CDR1 SEHNR, CDR2 FQNEAQ (reference sequence). The CDR3 spells CASRLLVEQYF. The CDR3 coding sequence is TGTGCCAGCAGACTCCTGGTCGAGCAGTACTTC.

The chain has TRBV27 and TRBJ2-1; TRBD1 might be the D (6 bases). Trimming cost V 6 bases and J 5 bases, with 14 bases left between them. The CDR3 runs to 14 residues. Germline assignment: CDR1 MNHEY and CDR2 SMNVEV (reference sequence). CDR3 in DNA: TGTGCCAGCAGCTGGGGGCGAGGCGACAATGAGCAGTTCTTC. Amino acids: CASSWGRGDNEQFF.

This clonotype was detected ten times or more. The J gene is TRBJ2-3, the V gene TRBV4-1, with D hard to call. Looked up from germline, CDR1 is MGHRA and CDR2 is YSYEKL. Trimming stripped 4 bases from V and 6 bases from J, with 11 bases between. CDR3 length: 13 amino acids. In DNA, the CDR3 is TGCGCCAGCAGCCGCCGGGCCCCTGATACGCAGTATTTT. Translation: CASSRRAPDTQYF.

This clonotype has ten or more counts. The chain joins TRBV5-1 to TRBJ2-5; D is perhaps TRBD1 (7 bases). CDR3 length: 14 amino acids. Germline CDR1 SGHRS, CDR2 YFSETQ. The V end was cut by 8 bases, the J end by 7 bases, with 21 bases between. CDR3 in amino acids: CASHQGGTSWTQYF. CDR3 nucleotides: TGCGCCAGTCACCAGGGGGGTACCTCTTGGACCCAGTACTTC. The full variable domain, its missing parts supplied by reference TRBV5-1 and TRBJ2-5, is KAGVTQTPRYLIKTRGQQVTLSCSPISGHRSVSWYQQTPGQGLQFLFEYFSETQRNKGNFPGRFSGRQFSNSRSEMNVSTLELGDSALYLCASHQGGTSWTQYFGPGTRLLVL.

This clonotype was seen more than once but under ten times. This sequence joins TRBV20-1 and TRBJ2-3; 10 bases line up with TRBD2. V lost 7 bases to trimming and J lost 6 bases; unmatched junction nucleotides: 7. This CDR3 spans 13 amino acids. The germline CDR1 and CDR2 sequences are DFQATT and SNEGSKA (reference sequence). The CDR3 region is CSDPAGGPDTQYF. The CDR3 region has the DNA TGCAGTGACCCAGCGGGAGGGCCGGATACGCAGTATTTT.

This clonotype was seen more than once but under ten times. For the CDR3, the DNA is TGTGCCAGCAGTCCCCGTGGGAGGGAAGGAGAGCAGTACTTC. Its protein product is CASSPRGREGEQYF. This chain links TRBV27 with TRBJ2-7; 7 bases are a match to TRBD2. V shed 5 bases and J 7 bases; nucleotides not matched to a gene: 11. CDR3 length equals 14 residues. CDR1 and CDR2 (germline): MNHEY, SMNVEV (reference sequence).

In its sample, this clonotype was seen many times. The V call is TRBV24-1, the J call TRBJ2-1; possible D gene TRBD1, 6 bases. CDR1 and CDR2 (germline): KGHDR, SFDVKD. V was shortened by 9 bases and J by 9 bases, with 14 bases between the two germline ends. This CDR3 region has 12 residues. DNA for the CDR3: TGTGCCACCTCGCCCACAGGGATTGAGCAGTTCTTC. Translating gives CATSPTGIEQFF.

The chain carries TRBV7-9 and TRBJ2-5; D ambiguous. V lost 3 bases and J 5 bases, leaving 4 bases between the germline ends. Germline loops: CDR1 SEHNR, CDR2 FQNEAQ (reference sequence). This CDR3 is 11 amino acids long. Here the CDR3 DNA reads TGTGCCAGCAGCTTCTTGGAGACCCAGTACTTC. This translates into CASSFLETQYF.

A few counts support this clonotype. The chain uses TRBV27 and TRBJ2-7; TRBD1 is a possible D gene (6 bases). Between the trimmed V and J ends, which lost 0 bases and 6 bases, there was a span of 15 bases. CDR3 size: 15 residues. From germline, CDR1 is MNHEY and CDR2 SMNVEV (reference sequence). The CDR3 sequence: CASSLSVGQPREQYF. The CDR3 nucleotides are TGTGCCAGCAGTTTATCGGTGGGACAACCTCGCGAGCAGTACTTC.

Worth noting for this clonotype: A much more abundant neighbour one base away suggests this may be a read error. This chain joins TRBV2 and TRBJ2-1; D might be TRBD2 (6 bases). Germline V lookup: CDR1 SNHLY, CDR2 FYNNEI. This CDR3 comprises 12 residues. CDR3 sequence: CASRGDRREQLF. The CDR3 bases are TGTGCCAGCAGGGGGGATCGGAGGGAGCAGTTGTTC.

This clonotype was recorded many times. The J gene is TRBJ2-5, the V gene TRBV6-5; D could derive from TRBD1 or TRBD2 (6 bases each). The CDR3 consists of 11 residues. Trimming stripped 4 bases from V and 13 bases from J, with 13 bases between. From germline, CDR1 is MNHEY and CDR2 SVGAGI. The chain's CDR3 is CASSFGGVVYF. As DNA, the CDR3 is TGTGCCAGCAGTTTCGGGGGCGTTGTGTACTTC.

This clonotype was detected ten times or more. V gene TRBV7-2 combines with J gene TRBJ1-1, with D unclear. The V and J ends lost 5 bases and 4 bases respectively, with 8 bases between them. CDR1 is SGHTA and CDR2 is FQGNSA in the germline V gene. The CDR3 has 12 amino acids. CDR3 in DNA: TGTGCCAGCAGCCGGATAGGCACTGAAGCTTTCTTT. It codes for CASSRIGTEAFF.

The sample holds a few counts of this clonotype. The rearrangement links TRBV20-1 to TRBJ1-2; 7 bases agree with TRBD1. Germline CDR1 is DFQATT and CDR2 is SNEGSKA (reference sequence). The V gene end was trimmed by 1 base and the J gene end by 3 bases; junction bases not matched to a gene: 8. CDR3 size: 15 residues. The CDR3 nucleotides read TGCAGTGCTAGAGCCCCGGGACAGATACACTATGGCTACACCTTC. It yields the protein CSARAPGQIHYGYTF.

This chain links TRBV28 with TRBJ2-5; D is perhaps TRBD1 or TRBD2 (5 bases each). V dropped 5 bases and J dropped 0 bases, with 7 bases sitting between them. Germline CDR1 is MDHEN and CDR2 is SYDVKM. This CDR3 spans 13 amino acids. In DNA form, the CDR3 reads TGTGCCAGCAGTGAGGGGCACCAAGAGACCCAGTACTTC. Translating gives CASSEGHQETQYF.

This clonotype was seen at least ten times. This chain connects TRBV7-2 to TRBJ2-2; D could derive from TRBD1 or TRBD2 (6 bases each). Trimming took 3 bases from V and 7 from J, leaving 12 bases between them. Germline CDR1 and CDR2: SGHTA and FQGNSA. The CDR3 is made up of 14 amino acids. The CDR3 reads CASSFMGGLGELFF. CDR3 coding DNA: TGTGCCAGCAGCTTTATGGGGGGCCTCGGGGAGCTGTTTTTT. Drawing the rest from reference TRBV7-2 and TRBJ2-2, the complete variable domain is GAGVSQSPSNKVTEKGKDVELRCDPISGHTALYWYRQSLGQGLEFLIYFQGNSAPDKSGLPSDRFSAERTGGSVSTLTIQRTQQEDSAVYLCASSFMGGLGELFFGEGSRLTVL.

The chain combines TRBV20-1 with TRBJ2-7; possibly TRBD1 for D (6 bases). V was pared by 5 bases and J by 6 bases, with 8 bases between. Germline V gene data show CDR1 as DFQATT and CDR2 as SNEGSKA (reference sequence). This CDR3 spans 10 amino acids. This CDR3 reads CSAGGGEQYF. DNA of the CDR3: TGCAGTGCTGGGGGCGGCGAGCAGTACTTC.

The chain uses TRBV6-2 or TRBV6-3 and TRBJ2-6; D not resolved. From germline, CDR1 is MNHEY and CDR2 SVGEGT. The CDR3 runs to 15 residues. The germline V and J ends were trimmed by 2 bases and 0 bases, with 5 bases remaining between them. This CDR3 is CASSYLSSGANVLTF. CDR3 DNA: TGTGCCAGCAGTTACCTGAGCTCTGGGGCCAACGTCCTGACTTTC.

This clonotype was observed many times. This rearrangement joins TRBV9 to TRBJ1-2; maybe TRBD1 (5 bases). Trimming removed 0 bases from V and 8 bases from J, with 17 bases in between. Germline CDR1 SGDLS, CDR2 YYNGEE. The CDR3 loop spans 15 amino acids. As DNA, the CDR3 is TGTGCCAGCAGCGTAGGGGTCAGGGAAACTGTCGGCTACACCTTC. Translation: CASSVGVRETVGYTF.

This clonotype was detected many times. The genes are TRBV6-2 or TRBV6-3 and TRBJ2-1; TRBD2 is a possible D gene (5 bases). The germline V and J ends were trimmed by 7 bases and 5 bases, with 15 bases remaining between them. The CDR3 consists of 14 residues. Per germline, CDR1 MNHEY and CDR2 SVGEGT. The CDR3 protein is CASKRENRHNEQFF. CDR3 bases: TGTGCCAGCAAGAGGGAGAACCGCCACAATGAGCAGTTCTTC.

This clonotype was seen more than once but under ten times. The chain links TRBV25-1 to TRBJ2-6, with D maybe TRBD1 (6 bases). Germline CDR1 reads MGHDK; CDR2 reads SYGVNS. The length of the CDR3 is 17 residues. The V end lost 1 base, the J end lost 2 bases, and 12 bases lay between the germline ends. CDR3 in DNA: TGTGCCAGCAGTGAATGGGGAAGGACAGCTGGGGCCAACGTCCTGACTTTC. Residues: CASSEWGRTAGANVLTF. Based on the CDR3 plus reference TRBV25-1 and TRBJ2-6, the full variable domain is EADIYQTPRYLVIGTGKKITLECSQTMGHDKMYWYQQDPGMELHLIHYSYGVNSTEKGDLSSESTVSRIRTEHFPLTLESARPSHTSQYLCASSEWGRTAGANVLTFGAGSRLTVL.

This clonotype was seen at least ten times. J is TRBJ2-7 and V is TRBV28; TRBD1 matches 8 bases. V dropped 4 bases and J dropped 3; count of bases not matched to a gene: 11. This CDR3 region has 16 residues. Germline CDR1 is MDHEN and CDR2 is SYDVKM. For the CDR3, the DNA is TGTGCCAGCAGTTATCCCGCGGGACAGGCCCACTACGAGCAGTACTTC. This sequence encodes CASSYPAGQAHYEQYF.

The table lists this clonotype with many counts. V is TRBV27 and J is TRBJ1-3, with TRBD1 matching 9 bases. The trim removed 0 bases at V and 6 bases at J, leaving 12 bases unmatched. The CDR3 has 18 amino acids. The V gene's germline CDR1 is MNHEY and CDR2 SMNVEV (reference sequence). In nucleotides, the CDR3 is TGTGCCAGCAGTTTATCGGCGACGACCGGGACAGGGTTAAACACCATATATTTT. It translates to CASSLSATTGTGLNTIYF.

This clonotype was counted many times. This chain links TRBV28 with TRBJ1-4, with D possibly being TRBD1 (6 bases). Germline V gene data show CDR1 as MDHEN and CDR2 as SYDVKM. The CDR3 totals 13 residues. Trimming removed 5 bases at V and 7 bases at J, with 11 bases between. The DNA of the CDR3 is TGTGCCAGCAGTCCCGGACAGTTTGAAAAACTGTTTTTT. Its translation is CASSPGQFEKLFF.

The chain couples TRBV6-2 or TRBV6-3 to TRBJ1-5; D is unresolved. Trimming stripped 5 bases from V and 4 bases from J, with 9 bases between. Germline V gene sequence: CDR1 MNHEY, CDR2 SVGEGT. The CDR3 spans 13 residues. The CDR3 nucleotides are TGTGCCAGCAGTGTAGGCAGAAATCAGCCCCAGCATTTT. Protein: CASSVGRNQPQHF.

J is TRBJ2-2 and V is TRBV4-3; 9 bases line up with TRBD1. V gave up 6 bases and J gave up 15 bases; unmatched junction bases: 5. The CDR3 runs to 11 residues. The germline V gene has CDR1 LGHNA and CDR2 YSLEER. The CDR3 DNA sequence: TGCGCCAGCAGTCGGGACAGGGCGATGTTTTTT. This encodes CASSRDRAMFF.

This clonotype has just a few counts. This chain connects TRBV30 to TRBJ2-7; TRBD1 matches at 9 bases. This CDR3 comprises 13 residues. Per the germline V gene, CDR1 is GTSNPN and CDR2 is SVGIG (reference sequence). V shed 3 bases, J shed 5 bases, and the junction held 5 bases outside the gene matches. CDR3 loop: CAWRGTGYHEQYF. DNA of the CDR3: TGTGCCTGGAGGGGGACAGGGTACCACGAGCAGTACTTC.

The chain has TRBV4-1 and TRBJ2-7; D is unresolved. Trimming pared 1 base from V and 4 bases from J, leaving 11 bases between. The CDR3 loop spans 14 amino acids. CDR1 and CDR2 (germline): MGHRA, YSYEKL. The CDR3 coding sequence is TGCGCCAGCAGCCAAGGGGCCAGGCCTTACGAGCAGTACTTC. As protein: CASSQGARPYEQYF.

The V and J genes are TRBV18 and TRBJ2-5, with 8 positions matching TRBD2. V lost 0 bases, J lost 2 bases, and 11 bases stayed unmatched. Germline assignment: CDR1 KGHSH and CDR2 LQKENI. The CDR3 consists of 18 residues. CDR3 residues: CASSPPGLAEQLQETQYF. CDR3 nucleotides: TGTGCCAGCTCACCACCCGGACTAGCAGAACAATTACAAGAGACCCAGTACTTC.

In DNA, the CDR3 is TGTGCCAGCAGAGGGGAGACCGCTTATTCACCCCTCCACTTT. Its protein product is CASRGETAYSPLHF. The chain links TRBV2 to TRBJ1-6; perhaps TRBD1 as D (5 bases). CDR3 length equals 14 residues. The V end was cut by 6 bases, the J end by 8 bases, with 14 bases between. Germline lookup yields CDR1 SNHLY and CDR2 FYNNEI. Drawing the rest from reference TRBV2 and TRBJ1-6, the complete variable domain is EPEVTQTPSHQVTQMGQEVILRCVPISNHLYFYWYRQILGQKVEFLVSFYNNEISEKSEIFDDQFSVERPDGSNFTLKIRSTKLEDSAMYFCASRGETAYSPLHFGNGTRLTVT.